This TCR beta chain was identified in a study of T cells in Graves' hyperthyroidism and ophthalmopathy. Study at large: Specimen type is peripheral blood, collected at initial diagnosis prior to any treatment.

The V and J ends lost 7 bases and 1 base respectively, with 7 bases between them. The CDR3 has 12 residues. In germline, CDR1 is ENHRY, CDR2 SYGVKD. At least ten counts were recorded for this clonotype. Researchers amplified the TCR beta CDR3 regions from RNA transcripts. The study used the HTBI primer set for a first-round RT-PCR of the TCR CDR3. Each CDR3 protein gets one entry after TCRdb re-called the multiplex PCR reads with MiXCR. This table holds just under 750,000 distinct CDR3 sequences, roughly 32% found once. Sequencing input: blood. The V gene is TRBV10-3, the J gene TRBJ2-5; TRBD1 is a possible D gene (6 bases). The sequence was collected from a middle-aged woman with Graves' hyperthyroidism. In DNA, the CDR3 is TGTGCCATCAAGGACAGCCAAGAGACCCAGTACTTC. Protein sequence: CAIKDSQETQYF.